The 22 T cell receptor beta chains reported below all come from one sample, sequenced in a study of early T cells in non-severe SARS-CoV-2 infection (TCRdb year 2021). The library was generated by 5' RACE. These reads were obtained on a NextSeq 500. Through fastp at Q25 and MiXCR, TCRdb rebuilt clones from the public reads, retaining in-frame beta chains. All rows with the same CDR3 protein become a single entry with the most common DNA and genes. Within this sample are tens of thousands of distinct CDR3 sequences, with roughly 18% of them counted one time only. Almost 9% of the sample is taken by the ten largest. The material was whole blood, obtained at baseline. The receptors originated from an adult who was a healthcare worker with PCR-confirmed SARS-CoV-2 infection or an uninfected control (not recorded which).

This clonotype was counted many times. The chain employs TRBV19 and TRBJ2-1, with a weak D call TRBD1 (5 bases). In germline, CDR1 is LNHDA, CDR2 SQIVND (reference sequence). The CDR3 runs to 13 residues. The V gene lost 4 bases and the J gene lost 4 bases, with 8 bases spanning the gap. The CDR3 DNA sequence: TGTGCCAGTAGTAAGGGGAATTACAATGAGCAGTTCTTC. It yields the protein CASSKGNYNEQFF.

V usage is TRBV29-1 and J usage is TRBJ2-5; D is uncertain. Per germline, CDR1 SQVTM and CDR2 ANQGSEA. There are 13 residues in the CDR3. V was cut by 4 bases and J by 5 bases, with 14 bases left in between. Written as DNA, the CDR3 is TGCAGCGTTGGCGCGGTGACTTCGGAGACCCAGTACTTC. Its protein product is CSVGAVTSETQYF.

This clonotype showed up many times. The V and J genes are TRBV18 and TRBJ2-7, with 7 bases lining up with TRBD2. CDR1 and CDR2 from the germline V gene are KGHSH and LQKENI. The CDR3 is 14 amino acids. The ends lost 2 bases at V and 6 bases at J; junction bases unmatched: 7. The DNA for the CDR3 is TGTGCCAGCTCACCATCCAGGGAGGGCGGCGAGCAGTACTTC. Residues: CASSPSREGGEQYF. The entire variable domain, with the rest obtained from reference TRBV18 and TRBJ2-7, is as follows: NAGVMQNPRHLVRRRGQEARLRCSPMKGHSHVYWYRQLPEEGLKFMVYLQKENIIDESGMPKERFSAEFPKEGPSILRIQQVVRGDSAAYFCASSPSREGGEQYFGPGTRLTVT.

This sequence joins TRBV27 and TRBJ2-5; no reliable D call. This CDR3 has 11 amino acids. Trimming stripped 6 bases from V and 7 bases from J, with 9 bases between. Germline values: CDR1 MNHEY, CDR2 SMNVEV (reference sequence). The CDR3 here is CASSAWGTQYF. The CDR3 DNA reads as TGTGCCAGCAGCGCTTGGGGGACCCAGTACTTC.

As DNA, the CDR3 is TGTGCCAGCAGCCCCGGGACAGGGTTTGGGGGAACTGAAGCTTTCTTT. This translates into CASSPGTGFGGTEAFF. V is TRBV5-6 and J is TRBJ1-1; 9 nucleotides line up with TRBD1. V shed 4 bases and J 5 bases; nucleotides not matched to a gene: 12. CDR1 is SGHDT, CDR2 YYEEEE, per germline. The CDR3 length is 16 residues.

In this sample, this clonotype turned up a few times. The rearrangement uses TRBV7-2 and TRBJ1-2; tentatively, D is TRBD1 (5 bases). V was trimmed by 5 bases and J by 7 bases, leaving 14 bases between them. Germline CDR1 SGHTA, CDR2 FQGNSA. CDR3 length equals 13 residues. This CDR3 reads CASSPRGVSGYTF. DNA of the CDR3: TGTGCCAGCAGCCCCCGAGGGGTTTCTGGCTACACCTTC.

This clonotype was counted a few times. The V and J genes are TRBV5-1 and TRBJ2-1; tentative D call: TRBD2 (5 bases). Deletions cut 6 bases from V and 5 bases from J, with 12 bases between. The CDR3 is 13 residues long. Germline loops: CDR1 SGHRS, CDR2 YFSETQ. The CDR3, as DNA: TGCGCCAGCAACGGTCTAGCCGACAATGAGCAGTTCTTC. Amino acid sequence: CASNGLADNEQFF.

This clonotype appeared a few times. This rearrangement joins TRBV4-3 to TRBJ1-1; possible D gene TRBD1, 5 bases. The CDR3 is 14 amino acids. Germline V gene data show CDR1 as LGHNA and CDR2 as YSLEER. Trimming shortened V by 1 base and J by 10 bases, and 16 bases separated the two germline ends. CDR3 DNA: TGCGCCAGCAGCCAAGTTGCAGGGCCGGGGATAGCTTTCTTT. This encodes CASSQVAGPGIAFF.

This sequence joins TRBV10-3 and TRBJ2-2; no firm D call. Looked up from germline, CDR1 is ENHRY and CDR2 is SYGVKD. The CDR3 length is 14 residues. V was clipped by 1 base and J by 4 bases, with 7 bases between them. DNA for the CDR3: TGTGCCATCAGTGAGTTCGGATCCACCGGGGAGCTGTTTTTT. Protein sequence: CAISEFGSTGELFF.

The chain uses TRBV19 and TRBJ2-3; D gene uncertain. Trimming left V 5 bases short and J 6 bases short, with 9 bases between. The germline V gene has CDR1 LNHDA and CDR2 SQIVND (reference sequence). The CDR3 contains 12 residues. The CDR3 loop is CASSVSSDTQYF. The CDR3 DNA reads as TGTGCCAGTAGTGTTAGCTCCGATACGCAGTATTTT.

V gene TRBV7-8 combines with J gene TRBJ1-6; D is unresolved. The V gene lost 1 base and the J gene lost 10 bases, with 5 bases spanning the gap. The length of the CDR3 is 12 residues. The germline gives CDR1 SGHVS, CDR2 FQNEAQ. CDR3 bases: TGTGCCAGCAGCTTAGTCAGCTCACCCCTCCACTTT. This encodes CASSLVSSPLHF.

The gene calls are TRBV7-9 and TRBJ2-5, with D possibly TRBD2 on 6 matching bases. Looked up from germline, CDR1 is SEHNR and CDR2 is FQNEAQ (reference sequence). The V gene lost 5 bases and the J gene lost 9 bases, with 13 bases spanning the gap. CDR3 length: 12 amino acids. This CDR3 is CASSPAGLAQYF. The DNA for the CDR3 is TGTGCCAGCAGCCCAGCGGGTTTGGCCCAGTACTTC. Full variable domain (missing parts from reference TRBV7-9 and TRBJ2-5): DTGVSQNPRHKITKRGQNVTFRCDPISEHNRLYWYRQTLGQGPEFLTYFQNEAQLEKSRLLSDRFSAERPKGSFSTLEIQRTEQGDSAMYLCASSPAGLAQYFGPGTRLLVL.

The rearrangement uses TRBV7-2 and TRBJ2-1; TRBD2 aligns across 8 bases. Germline trimming cut 5 bases from V and 3 bases from J; bases unmatched to any gene: 3. CDR3 length: 14 residues. The germline gives CDR1 SGHTA, CDR2 FQGNSA. The CDR3 region has the DNA TGTGCCAGCAGCGTGGGACTAGTCTACAATGAGCAGTTCTTC. This sequence encodes CASSVGLVYNEQFF.

The chain carries TRBV6-1 and TRBJ2-1, with D perhaps given as TRBD1 or TRBD2 (5 bases each). The V gene's germline CDR1 is MNHNS and CDR2 SASEGT. Trimming took off 6 bases at V and 1 base at J, with 16 bases between the two ends. The CDR3 spans 16 residues. The CDR3 loop reads CASRSDSRGSYNEQFF. The CDR3 DNA follows: TGTGCCAGCAGGTCTGACAGCCGGGGTTCCTACAATGAGCAGTTCTTC.

This clonotype was seen only a few times. The chain couples TRBV20-1 to TRBJ1-6, with a tentative D call TRBD1 (5 bases). CDR1 DFQATT and CDR2 SNEGSKA come from the germline V gene (reference sequence). This CDR3 has 13 residues. The V end was cut by 1 base, the J end by 8 bases, with 9 bases between. CDR3 sequence (DNA): TGCAGTGCTAGAGTTAAAGGGGATTCACCCCTCCACTTT. Protein: CSARVKGDSPLHF.

A few counts support this clonotype. The chain links TRBV15 to TRBJ2-2; no clear D. CDR1 LNHNV and CDR2 YYDKDF come from the germline V gene (reference sequence). The CDR3 covers 13 residues. Trimming took 7 bases from V and 0 from J, leaving 6 bases between them. CDR3 in amino acids: CATTATNTGELFF. The CDR3 coding sequence is TGTGCCACCACAGCTACGAACACCGGGGAGCTGTTTTTT.

The rearrangement uses TRBV7-8 and TRBJ1-5; D is undetermined. V was clipped by 3 bases and J by 1 base, with 16 bases between them. The CDR3 has 17 residues. The germline CDR1 and CDR2 sequences are SGHVS and FQNEAQ. The CDR3 bases are TGTGCCAGCAGCTTTTCGGTATCTAAAGGGAGCAATCAGCCCCAGCATTTT. Its translation: CASSFSVSKGSNQPQHF.

This clonotype was seen a handful of times. As DNA, the CDR3 is TGTGCCAGCAGCCGAACGCAAGTACTAGGCGGTGAGCAGTTCTTC. Its protein product is CASSRTQVLGGEQFF. This rearrangement joins TRBV7-2 to TRBJ2-1, with D perhaps TRBD2 (5 bases). Germline values: CDR1 SGHTA, CDR2 FQGNSA. This CDR3 region has 15 residues. V was clipped by 5 bases and J by 9 bases, with 20 bases between them.

This clonotype has only a few counts. J is TRBJ2-3 and V is TRBV7-9; D may be TRBD1 (6 bases). The CDR3 sequence is 14 residues long. Germline V CDR1 and CDR2: SEHNR, FQNEAQ (reference sequence). The V end lost 1 base, the J end lost 6 bases, and 11 bases lay between the germline ends. The DNA for the CDR3 is TGTGCCAGCAGCTTAGGAGCAGGGGTTGATACGCAGTATTTT. It encodes CASSLGAGVDTQYF.

This clonotype was counted between two and nine times. CDR3 in amino acids: CASGYDREKLFF. DNA of the CDR3: TGTGCCTCTGGATACGACCGGGAAAAACTGTTTTTT. The chain employs TRBV28 and TRBJ1-4; D gene uncertain. This CDR3 is 12 amino acids long. Germline V gene lookup returns CDR1 MDHEN and CDR2 SYDVKM. The ends were cut back, 11 bases at V and 8 bases at J, with 15 bases in the middle. Filled out from reference TRBV28 and TRBJ1-4, the complete variable domain reads DVKVTQSSRYLVKRTGEKVFLECVQDMDHENMFWYRQDPGLGLRLIYFSYDVKMKEKGDIPEGYSVSREKKERFSLILESASTNQTSMYLCASGYDREKLFFGSGTQLSVL.

This clonotype was counted many times. The gene calls are TRBV5-6 and TRBJ2-1, with 7 bases matching TRBD2. After removal of 3 bases from V and 8 bases from J, the junction contained 17 bases not matched to a gene. The CDR3 sequence is 17 residues long. Germline V gene sequence: CDR1 SGHDT, CDR2 YYEEEE. The CDR3 DNA reads as TGTGCCAGCAGCTCTTGGGAGGGTATGAGCCGCCATCATGAGCAGTTCTTC. It yields the protein CASSSWEGMSRHHEQFF.

CDR3 amino acids: CASKRREPYEQYF. The CDR3 nucleotides are TGTGCCAGCAAGAGACGGGAACCTTACGAGCAGTACTTC. This rearrangement joins TRBV6-2 or TRBV6-3 to TRBJ2-7; weak D call: TRBD2 (5 bases). Germline CDR1 is MNHEY and CDR2 is SVGEGT. The V and J ends lost 7 bases and 4 bases respectively, with 14 bases between them. The CDR3 has 13 residues.